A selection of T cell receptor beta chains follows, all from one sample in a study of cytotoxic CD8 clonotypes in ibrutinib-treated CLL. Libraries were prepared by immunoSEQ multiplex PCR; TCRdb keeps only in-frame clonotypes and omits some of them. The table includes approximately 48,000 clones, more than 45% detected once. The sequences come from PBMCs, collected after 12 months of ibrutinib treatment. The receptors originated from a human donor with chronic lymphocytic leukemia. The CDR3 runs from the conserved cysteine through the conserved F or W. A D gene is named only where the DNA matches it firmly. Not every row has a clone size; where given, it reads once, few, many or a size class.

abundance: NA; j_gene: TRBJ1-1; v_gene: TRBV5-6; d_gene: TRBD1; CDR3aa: CASSRSGGLAEAFF; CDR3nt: TGTGCCAGCAGCCGCTCAGGGGGCCTCGCTGAAGCTTTCTTT
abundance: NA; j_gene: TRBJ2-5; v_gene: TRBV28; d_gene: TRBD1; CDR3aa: CASSLQGQQETQYF; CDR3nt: TGTGCCAGCAGTTTGCAGGGACAGCAAGAGACCCAGTACTTC
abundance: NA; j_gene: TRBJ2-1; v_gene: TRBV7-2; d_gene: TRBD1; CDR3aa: CASSFGTGNEQFF; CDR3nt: TGTGCCAGCAGCTTCGGGACAGGCAATGAGCAGTTCTTC
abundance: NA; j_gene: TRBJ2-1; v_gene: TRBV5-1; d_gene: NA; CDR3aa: CASSLEGPLFF; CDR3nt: TGCGCCAGCAGCTTAGAGGGGCCTCTGTTCTTC
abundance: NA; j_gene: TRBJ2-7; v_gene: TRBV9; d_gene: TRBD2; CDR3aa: CASSGNLAGPYEQYF; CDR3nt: TGTGCCAGCAGTGGGAATTTAGCGGGTCCCTACGAGCAGTACTTC
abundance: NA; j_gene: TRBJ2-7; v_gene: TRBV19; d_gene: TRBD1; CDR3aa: CASSMGTGAYEQYF; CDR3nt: TGTGCCAGTAGTATGGGGACAGGGGCCTACGAGCAGTACTTC
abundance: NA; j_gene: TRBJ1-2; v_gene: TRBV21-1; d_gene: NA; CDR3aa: CASSKGRGHWSYTF; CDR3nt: TGTGCCAGCAGCAAAGGCAGGGGGCATTGGAGCTACACCTTC
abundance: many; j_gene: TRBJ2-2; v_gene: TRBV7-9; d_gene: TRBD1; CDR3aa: CASSSKGQETGELFF; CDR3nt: TGTGCCAGCAGCTCTAAAGGACAGGAAACCGGGGAGCTGTTTTTT
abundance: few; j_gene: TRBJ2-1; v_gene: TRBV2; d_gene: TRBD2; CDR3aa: CASVAASGRGGEQFF; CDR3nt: TGTGCCAGCGTCGCGGCTAGCGGGAGAGGCGGGGAGCAGTTCTTC
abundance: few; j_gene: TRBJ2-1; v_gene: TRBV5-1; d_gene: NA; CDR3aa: CASRQGERNNEQFF; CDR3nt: TGCGCCAGCAGACAGGGAGAGAGGAACAATGAGCAGTTCTTC
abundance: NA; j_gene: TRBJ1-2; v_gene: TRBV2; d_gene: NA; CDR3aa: CASSTRANYGYTF; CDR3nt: TGTGCCAGCAGTACAAGAGCTAACTATGGCTACACCTTC
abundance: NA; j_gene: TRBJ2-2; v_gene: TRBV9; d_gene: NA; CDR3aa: CASSVGFGTNTGELFF; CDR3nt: TGTGCCAGCAGCGTAGGGTTTGGGACGAACACCGGGGAGCTGTTTTTT
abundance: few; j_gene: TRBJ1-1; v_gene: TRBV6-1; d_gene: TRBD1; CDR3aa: CASSSTGARDTEAFF; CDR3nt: TGTGCCAGCAGTTCTACAGGGGCGCGGGACACTGAAGCTTTCTTT
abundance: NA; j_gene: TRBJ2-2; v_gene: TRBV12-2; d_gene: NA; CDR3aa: CASRRRGGELFF; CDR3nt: TGTGCAAGTCGCCGGCGGGGCGGGGAGCTGTTTTTT
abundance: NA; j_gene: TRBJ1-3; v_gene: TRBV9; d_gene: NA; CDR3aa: CASSVAQGNSGNTIYF; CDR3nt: TGTGCCAGCAGCGTAGCACAGGGAAACTCTGGAAACACCATATATTTT
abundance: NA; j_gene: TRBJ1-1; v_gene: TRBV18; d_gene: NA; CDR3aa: CASSYTGNTEAFF; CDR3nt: TGTGCCAGTTCCTACACAGGTAACACTGAAGCTTTCTTT
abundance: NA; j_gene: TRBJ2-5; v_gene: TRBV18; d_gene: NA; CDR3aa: CASSPRSKETQYF; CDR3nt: TGTGCCAGCTCACCACGGAGTAAAGAGACCCAGTACTTC
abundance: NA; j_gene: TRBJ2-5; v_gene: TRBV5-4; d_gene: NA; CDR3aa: CASSSPDQREGETQYF; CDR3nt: TGTGCCAGCAGCTCTCCCGACCAACGAGAGGGGGAGACCCAGTACTTC
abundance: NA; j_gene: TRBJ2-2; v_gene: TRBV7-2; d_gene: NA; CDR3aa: CASSLGLGNTGELFF; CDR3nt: TGTGCCAGCAGCTTAGGCCTGGGTAACACCGGGGAGCTGTTTTTT
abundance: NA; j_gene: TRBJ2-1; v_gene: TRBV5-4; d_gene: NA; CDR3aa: CASSPGTNRLNEQFF; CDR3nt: TGTGCCAGCAGCCCCGGTACAAATAGGCTAAATGAGCAGTTCTTC
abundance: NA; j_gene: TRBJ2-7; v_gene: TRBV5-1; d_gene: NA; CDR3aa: CASSLEYRTYEQYF; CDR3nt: TGCGCCAGCAGCTTGGAGTACAGGACCTACGAGCAGTACTTC
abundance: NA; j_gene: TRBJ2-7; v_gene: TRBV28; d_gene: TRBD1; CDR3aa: CASSTGGEQYF; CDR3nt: TGTGCCAGCAGTACAGGGGGCGAGCAGTACTTC
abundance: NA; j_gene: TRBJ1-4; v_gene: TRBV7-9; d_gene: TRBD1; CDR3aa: CASSTGDRESEKLFF; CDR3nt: TGTGCCAGCAGCACCGGGGACAGGGAGAGTGAAAAACTGTTTTTT
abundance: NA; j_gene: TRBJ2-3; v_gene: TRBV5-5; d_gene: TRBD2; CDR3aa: CASSWTGGTDTQYF; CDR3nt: TGTGCCAGCAGCTGGACGGGGGGGACAGATACGCAGTATTTT
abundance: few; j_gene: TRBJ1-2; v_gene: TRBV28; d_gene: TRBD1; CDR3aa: CASRSTGADYGYTF; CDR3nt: TGTGCCAGCAGATCCACAGGGGCAGACTATGGCTACACCTTC
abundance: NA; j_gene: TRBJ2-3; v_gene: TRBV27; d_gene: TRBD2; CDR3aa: CASSWGLGTDTQYF; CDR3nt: TGTGCCAGCAGTTGGGGACTAGGGACAGATACGCAGTATTTT
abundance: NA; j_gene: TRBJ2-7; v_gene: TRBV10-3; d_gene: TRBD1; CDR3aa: CAISSDRGPREQYF; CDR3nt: TGTGCCATCAGTTCGGACAGGGGGCCGAGGGAGCAGTACTTC
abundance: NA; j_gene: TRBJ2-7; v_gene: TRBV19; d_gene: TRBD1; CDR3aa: CASSSSSGTGGFYEQYF; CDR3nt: TGTGCCAGTAGTTCCTCCTCCGGGACAGGGGGTTTTTACGAGCAGTACTTC
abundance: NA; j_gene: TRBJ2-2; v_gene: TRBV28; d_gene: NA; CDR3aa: CASSSGGLRAGELFF; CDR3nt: NA
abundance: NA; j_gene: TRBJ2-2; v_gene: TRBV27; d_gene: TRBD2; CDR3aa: CASSLSGFGGHGAGGGITGELFF; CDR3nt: TGTGCCAGCAGTTTATCAGGATTCGGGGGGCACGGAGCGGGAGGTGGAATCACCGGGGAGCTGTTTTTT
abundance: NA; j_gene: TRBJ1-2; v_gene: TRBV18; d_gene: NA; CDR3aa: CASSPDKGEGYTF; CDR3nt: TGTGCCAGCTCACCGGACAAGGGAGAGGGCTACACCTTC
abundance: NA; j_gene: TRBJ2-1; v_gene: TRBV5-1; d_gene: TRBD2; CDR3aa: CASSLWSSGTSYNEQFF; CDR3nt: TGCGCCAGCAGCTTGTGGTCTAGCGGGACCTCCTACAATGAGCAGTTCTTC
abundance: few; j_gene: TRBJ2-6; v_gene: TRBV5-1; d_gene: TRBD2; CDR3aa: CASSFQSGSKVAGANVLTF; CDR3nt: TGCGCCAGCAGCTTTCAAAGCGGGAGTAAAGTAGCTGGGGCCAACGTCCTGACTTTC
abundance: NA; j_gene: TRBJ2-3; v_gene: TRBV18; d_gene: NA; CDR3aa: CASSPLSSGTDTQYF; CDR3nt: TGTGCCAGCTCACCACTTTCTTCGGGCACAGATACGCAGTATTTT
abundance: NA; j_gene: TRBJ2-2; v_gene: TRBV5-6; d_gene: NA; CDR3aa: CASSLAPLAGELFF; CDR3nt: TGTGCCAGCAGCTTGGCTCCGCTAGCCGGGGAGCTGTTTTTT
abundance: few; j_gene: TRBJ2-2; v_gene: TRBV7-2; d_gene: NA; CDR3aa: CASSLAWTGELFF; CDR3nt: TGTGCCAGCAGCTTAGCTTGGACCGGGGAGCTGTTTTTT
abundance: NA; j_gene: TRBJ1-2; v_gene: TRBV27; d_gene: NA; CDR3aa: CASSPGSHYGYTF; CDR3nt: TGTGCCAGCAGTCCAGGGTCCCACTATGGCTACACCTTC
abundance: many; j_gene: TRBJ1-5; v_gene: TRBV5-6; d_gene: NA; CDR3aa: CASSLSADSNQPQHF; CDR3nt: TGTGCCAGCAGCTTAAGCGCGGATAGCAATCAGCCCCAGCATTTT
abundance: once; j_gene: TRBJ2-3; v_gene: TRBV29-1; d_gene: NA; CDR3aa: CSVGADSLNTYTQYF; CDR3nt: TGCAGCGTTGGGGCCGATAGCCTGAACACATATACGCAGTATTTT
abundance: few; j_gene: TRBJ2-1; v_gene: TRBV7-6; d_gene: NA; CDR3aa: CASSLDNYEQFF; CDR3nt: TGTGCCAGCAGCTTAGACAACTATGAGCAGTTCTTC
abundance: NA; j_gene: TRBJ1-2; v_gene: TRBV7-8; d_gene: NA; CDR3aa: CASSLDWMGHNYGYTF; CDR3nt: TGTGCCAGCAGCTTAGACTGGATGGGGCATAACTATGGCTACACCTTC
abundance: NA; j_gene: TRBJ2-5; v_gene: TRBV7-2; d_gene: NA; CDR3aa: CASSLDGEETQYF; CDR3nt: TGTGCCAGCAGCTTAGATGGAGAGGAGACCCAGTACTTC
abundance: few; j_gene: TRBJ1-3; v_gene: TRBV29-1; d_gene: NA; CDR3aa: CSVEPDSSSGNTIYF; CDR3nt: TGCAGCGTTGAGCCGGACAGTTCCTCTGGAAACACCATATATTTT